This TCR beta chain is from a study of blood T cells in healthy people across ages (dated by TCRdb to the mid-2010s). Some background on the complete study: In model experiments, template switching captured about one uniquely barcoded TCR beta cDNA molecule for every two T cells. The study measured age-related changes in TCR beta repertoire diversity using deep sequencing normalized with unique cDNA molecular identifiers. Four age groups were formed from the donors: young (average 16 years), middle-aged (around 37), aged (about 68) and long-lived (approximately 78). To avoid experimental bias, donors of different ages were spread randomly across the sequencing lanes. The study analyzed two additional independent replicas of 1 million unique cDNA reads from the same blood draw for two donors, one aged 18 to 29 and one aged 80 or older.

Points on this clonotype: Its antigen is not yet known. It has no much larger one-base neighbor in the sample; base qualities were not kept.

Summary of the overall study and its limitations: Observed TCR beta diversity correlated strongly with the percentage of naive T cells measured by flow cytometry. Estimates of total diversity based on one million sequenced T cells were considered lower bounds and underestimates. Observed TCR beta diversity per million T cells fell roughly linearly with age, and a significant reduction was already apparent by age approximately 41. Since profiling was done on bulk unsorted PBMCs, naive and antigen-experienced compartments could not be conclusively compared. Compared with the aged group, more naive CD4+ T cells, fewer expanded clones and increased TCR diversity were shown by the long-lived group, suggesting age selection. Donor CMV infection status was unknown, potentially confounding age-related changes in expanded clonotypes.

The receptor library was made with 5' RACE. Sequenced on an Illumina HiSeq 2500. The second PCR ran for about 7 to 11 cycles and used a J-beta primer mix along with a sample-barcoded 5' primer. Each TCR beta cDNA molecule received a unique molecular identifier from a template-switch 5' adaptor carrying 12 random nucleotides. Each sample yielded at least 2.5 million CDR3-containing paired-end reads. The Mint cDNA synthesis kit, primed by a TRBC-specific oligonucleotide, was used to synthesize first-strand cDNA from all RNA. Following uracil-DNA glycosylase treatment, all cDNA underwent a first 18-cycle PCR with the universal primers M1SS and BC2_uni_R. From the authors' description of their analysis: Normalization of each sample was performed by random selection of 1 million high-quality reads, each carrying a distinct molecular identifier. Instead of being binned into consensus sequences, reads that shared molecular identifiers were thrown out. MiTCR, with a Q25 quality threshold and the strictest error-elimination algorithm, was used for CDR3 identification, clonotype clustering and error correction. Lower-bound total TCR beta diversity was estimated with a nonparametric unseen species model using Euler transformation. The public reads were reanalyzed by TCRdb: fastp trimming at Q25, MiXCR alignment, in-frame beta chains only. Rows are unified per CDR3 protein, each entry keeping the most common DNA and genes. The V and J calls were determined by TCRdb, not by the authors. In all, the sample holds hundreds of thousands of distinct CDR3 sequences, and around 50% of those were seen once. The top ten clonotypes cover 18% of the sample.

The germline V gene sets CDR1 to KGHSH and CDR2 to LQKENI. The CDR3 runs 12 amino acids, cysteine and phenylalanine included. The kept DNA is CDR3 alone, 36 bases in frame from the first base. V was cut back by 6 bases and J by 3 bases, leaving a gap of 8 bases between them. The donors were roughly 39 Caucasian individuals from Russia, aged about 6 to 100 years, who were systemically healthy. Approximately 9.3 milliliters of peripheral blood were drawn from each donor into EDTA-treated Vacutainer tubes. Ficoll-Paque density-gradient centrifugation was used to isolate PBMCs, with at least 6.5 million per sample. Total RNA was extracted from PBMCs with Trizol reagent, with at least 6 micrograms obtained per sample. The percentages of naive CD45RAhigh/CD27high T cells were determined by flow cytometry on a PBMC aliquot from every donor.

Recombination linked TRBV18 to TRBJ1-2, with the D segment identity uncertain. This sequence originates from a man at least 80 years old in good health. Sequencing was carried out using blood. DNA sequence: TGTGCCAGCTCCCCGGACGACTATGGCTACACCTTC. Translated, it gives CASSPDDYGYTF.